This T cell receptor beta chain was profiled in a study of cytomegalovirus exposure and HLA in healthy donors. PCR employed 60 Vbeta and 13 Jbeta primers. TCRdb's table, derived via immunoSEQ multiplex PCR, lists solely in-frame clones and lacks some. The sample lists under 150,000 clones; about 64% were seen once. Among the donors, all were healthy bone marrow donors. This clone was seen once. No antigen is known for it. Study results and limitations: It was 150 to 200 TCR beta chains that were listed as cytomegalovirus-associated. The records held CMV serostatus as the only immune exposure information.

The germline V gene encodes CDR1 MGHDK and CDR2 SYGVNS. V was trimmed by 8 bases and J by 10 bases, leaving 14 bases between them. The CDR3 consists of 11 residues. The chain joins TRBV25-1 to TRBJ2-5, with a tentative D call TRBD1 (6 bases). Sequencing was carried out using PBMCs. The TCR was taken from a woman aged 40 to 49 in good health and CMV-seronegative. CDR3 region: CASGGQVGQYF. The CDR3 nucleotides read TGTGCCAGCGGGGGACAAGTGGGCCAGTACTTC.